Listed below are T cell receptor beta chains from one sample, sequenced in a study of somatic mutations in cytotoxic T cells in rheumatoid arthritis. Method: immunoSEQ multiplex PCR; TCRdb's copy keeps in-frame clones and lacks some. The sample carries approximately 13,000 clones, 74% recorded once. Source material: CD8+ T cells sorted from blood. The receptor source for this set is a woman aged 40 to 50 in good health. CDR3s leave out the opening cysteine and the closing phenylalanine or tryptophan. A D gene is named only where the DNA matches it firmly.

TRBV7-6	TRBD2	ASSLVLAGAYNEQF
TRBV2	NA	ASALGPMNTEAF
TRBV6-4	NA	ASSELSGNEQF
TRBV19	NA	ASSMGSNTEAF
TRBV7-9	NA	ASSPPRTANYEQY
TRBV6-6	NA	ASRDTRGYT
TRBV5-1	NA	ASTSGQGTDTQY
TRBV7-8	NA	ASSSEPGGTEAF
TRBV13	NA	ASSAYRDQETQY
TRBV6-5	TRBD2	ASSYSSGGAYNEQF
TRBV6-1	NA	ASRPPYYNSPLH
TRBV11-2	NA	ASSLAFWEDEKLF
TRBV7-9	NA	ASSLGWGEKLF
TRBV4-1	NA	ASSQEPGQEETQY
TRBV5-6	NA	ASSFDETESYNEQF
TRBV29-1	TRBD2	SVELGQGGYNEQF
TRBV19	TRBD1	ASQDRDRGLEKLF
TRBV29-1	TRBD1	SGTGDENIQY
TRBV28	NA	ASSLGNQPQH
TRBV6-4	NA	ASSDSDRYEQF
TRBV2	TRBD1	ASSEAGTGRSNSGANVLT
TRBV9	NA	ASSVGFGTSQETQY
TRBV19	NA	ASRTRETDFNYGYT
TRBV5-1	TRBD1	ASKVQGAVNTEAF
TRBV28	TRBD1	ASSYPGQANQPQH
TRBV27	NA	ASSHTGATNGYT
TRBV2	NA	ASSEGRVRTDTQY
TRBV6-1	TRBD1	ASRRGTGGMGEQY
TRBV11-3	TRBD2	ASSLTSGITDTQY
TRBV11-2	TRBD2	ASSLDRGGLGVDTQY
TRBV29-1	TRBD2	SCGGLAKNIQY